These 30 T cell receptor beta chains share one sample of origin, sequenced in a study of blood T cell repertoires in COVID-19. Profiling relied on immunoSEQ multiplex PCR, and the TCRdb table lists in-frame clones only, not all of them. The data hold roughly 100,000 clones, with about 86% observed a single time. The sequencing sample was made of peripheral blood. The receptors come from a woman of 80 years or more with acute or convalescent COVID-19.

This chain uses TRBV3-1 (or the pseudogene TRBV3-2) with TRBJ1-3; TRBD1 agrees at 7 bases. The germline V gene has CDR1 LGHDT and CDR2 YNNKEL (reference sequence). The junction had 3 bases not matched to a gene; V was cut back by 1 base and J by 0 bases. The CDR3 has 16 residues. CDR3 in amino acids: CASSQGGTASGNTIYF. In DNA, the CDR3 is TGTGCCAGCAGCCAAGGAGGGACAGCCTCTGGAAACACCATATATTTT.

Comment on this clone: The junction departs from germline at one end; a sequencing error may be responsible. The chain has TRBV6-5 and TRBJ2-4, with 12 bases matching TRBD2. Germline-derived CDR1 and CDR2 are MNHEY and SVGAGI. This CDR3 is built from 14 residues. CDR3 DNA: TGTGCCACCTCGGCTAGCGGGGGGGCGGCCATTCAGTACTTT. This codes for CATSASGGAAIQYF.

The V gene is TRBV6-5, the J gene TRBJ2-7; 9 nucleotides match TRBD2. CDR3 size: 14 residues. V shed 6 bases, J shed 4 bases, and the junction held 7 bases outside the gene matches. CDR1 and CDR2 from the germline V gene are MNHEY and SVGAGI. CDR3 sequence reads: CASRVVSGGYEQYF. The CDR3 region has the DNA TGTGCCAGCAGGGTCGTTAGCGGGGGATACGAGCAGTACTTC.

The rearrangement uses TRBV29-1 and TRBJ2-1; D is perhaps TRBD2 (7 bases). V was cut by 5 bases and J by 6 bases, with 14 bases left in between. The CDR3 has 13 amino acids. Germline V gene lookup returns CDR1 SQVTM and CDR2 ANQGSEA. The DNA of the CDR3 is TGCAGCGTTTCACCGAGGGGGGGCAATGAGCAGTTCTTC. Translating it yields CSVSPRGGNEQFF.

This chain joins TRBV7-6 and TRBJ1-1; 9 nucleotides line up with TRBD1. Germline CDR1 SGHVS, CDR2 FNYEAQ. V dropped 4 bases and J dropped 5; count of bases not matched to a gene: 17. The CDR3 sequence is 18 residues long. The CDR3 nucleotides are TGTGCCAGCAGCTCCCTGGGGGCCTCCGGGACAGGGAATACTGAAGCTTTCTTT. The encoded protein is CASSSLGASGTGNTEAFF.

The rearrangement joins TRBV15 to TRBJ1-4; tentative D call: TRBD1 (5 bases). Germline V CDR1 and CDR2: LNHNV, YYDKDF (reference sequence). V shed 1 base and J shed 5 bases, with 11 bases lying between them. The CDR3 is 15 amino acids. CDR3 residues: CATSRARGSNEKLFF. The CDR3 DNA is TGTGCCACCAGCAGAGCCCGGGGGTCGAATGAAAAACTGTTTTTT.

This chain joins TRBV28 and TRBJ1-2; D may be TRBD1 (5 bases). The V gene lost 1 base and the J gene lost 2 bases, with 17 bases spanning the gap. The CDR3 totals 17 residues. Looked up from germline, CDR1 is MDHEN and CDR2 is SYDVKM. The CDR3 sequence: CASSLFGGSLQNYGYTF. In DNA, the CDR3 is TGTGCCAGCAGTTTATTCGGGGGTTCTCTCCAAAACTATGGCTACACCTTC.

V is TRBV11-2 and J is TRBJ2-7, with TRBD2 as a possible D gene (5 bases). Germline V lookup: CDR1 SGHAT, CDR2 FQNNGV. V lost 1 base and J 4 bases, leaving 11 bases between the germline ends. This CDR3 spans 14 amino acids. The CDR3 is CASSLGTGKYEQYF. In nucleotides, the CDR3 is TGTGCCAGCAGCTTAGGGACTGGAAAGTACGAGCAGTACTTC.

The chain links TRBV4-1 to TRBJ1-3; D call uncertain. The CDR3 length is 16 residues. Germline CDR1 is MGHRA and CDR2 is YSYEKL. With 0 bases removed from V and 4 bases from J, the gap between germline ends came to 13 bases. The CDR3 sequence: CASSQDLPGKGNTIYF. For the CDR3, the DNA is TGCGCCAGCAGCCAAGATCTCCCGGGGAAGGGAAACACCATATATTTT.

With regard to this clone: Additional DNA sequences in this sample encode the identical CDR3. The chain's CDR3 is CASSDSSAGNYGYTF. The CDR3 DNA is TGTGCCAGCAGTGACTCTTCGGCGGGAAACTATGGCTACACCTTC. The chain recombines TRBV6-4 with TRBJ1-2; D ambiguous. The V end lost 0 bases, the J end lost 2 bases, and 10 bases lay between the germline ends. The germline gives CDR1 MRHNA, CDR2 SNTAGT. This CDR3 has 15 amino acids.

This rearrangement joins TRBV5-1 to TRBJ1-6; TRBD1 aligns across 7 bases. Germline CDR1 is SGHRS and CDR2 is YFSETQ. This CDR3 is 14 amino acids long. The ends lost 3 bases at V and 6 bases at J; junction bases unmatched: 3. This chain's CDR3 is CASSYRQGNSPLHF. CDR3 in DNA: TGCGCCAGCAGCTACAGACAGGGTAATTCACCCCTCCACTTT.

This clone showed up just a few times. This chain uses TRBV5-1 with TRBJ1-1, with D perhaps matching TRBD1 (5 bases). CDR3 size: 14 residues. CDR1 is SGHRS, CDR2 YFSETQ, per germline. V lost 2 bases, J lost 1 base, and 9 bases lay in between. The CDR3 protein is CASSFHGGNTEAFF. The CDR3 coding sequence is TGCGCCAGCAGCTTCCACGGGGGGAACACTGAAGCTTTCTTT.

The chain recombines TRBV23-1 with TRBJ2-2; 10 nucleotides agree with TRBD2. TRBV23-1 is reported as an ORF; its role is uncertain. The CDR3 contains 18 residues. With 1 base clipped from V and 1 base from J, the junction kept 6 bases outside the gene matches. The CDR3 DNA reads TGCGCCAGCAGTCAATTGCGGACTAGCGGTATGAACACCGGGGAGCTGTTTTTT. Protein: CASSQLRTSGMNTGELFF.

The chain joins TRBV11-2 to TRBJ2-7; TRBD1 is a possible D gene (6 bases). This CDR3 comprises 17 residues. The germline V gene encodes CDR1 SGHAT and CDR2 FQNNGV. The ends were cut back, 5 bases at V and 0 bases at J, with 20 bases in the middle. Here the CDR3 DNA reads TGTGCCAGCAGCCTCCAAGGGGGTACGGGGAGCTCCTACGAGCAGTACTTC. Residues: CASSLQGGTGSSYEQYF. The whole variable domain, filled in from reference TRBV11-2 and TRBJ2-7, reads EAGVAQSPRYKIIEKRQSVAFWCNPISGHATLYWYQQILGQGPKLLIQFQNNGVVDDSQLPKDRFSAERLKGVDSTLKIQPAKLEDSAVYLCASSLQGGTGSSYEQYFGPGTRLTVT.

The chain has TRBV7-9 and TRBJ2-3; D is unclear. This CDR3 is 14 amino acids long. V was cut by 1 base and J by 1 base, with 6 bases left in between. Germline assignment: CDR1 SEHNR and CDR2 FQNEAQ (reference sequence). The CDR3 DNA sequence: TGTGCCAGCAGCTTAGTATATGGCACAGATACGCAGTATTTT. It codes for CASSLVYGTDTQYF.

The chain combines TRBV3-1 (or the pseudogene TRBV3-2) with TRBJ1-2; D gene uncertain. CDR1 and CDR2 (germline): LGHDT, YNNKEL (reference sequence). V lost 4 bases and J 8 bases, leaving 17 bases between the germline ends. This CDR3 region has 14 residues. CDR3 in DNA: TGTGCCAGCAGCCTCCCGGCGGAGGGCGGCGGCTACACCTTC. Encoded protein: CASSLPAEGGGYTF.

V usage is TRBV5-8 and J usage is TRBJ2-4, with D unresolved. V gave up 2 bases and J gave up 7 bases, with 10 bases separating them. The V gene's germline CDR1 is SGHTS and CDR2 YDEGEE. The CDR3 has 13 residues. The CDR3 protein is CASSFRSNNIQYF. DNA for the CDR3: TGTGCCAGCAGCTTTCGCAGTAACAACATTCAGTACTTC.

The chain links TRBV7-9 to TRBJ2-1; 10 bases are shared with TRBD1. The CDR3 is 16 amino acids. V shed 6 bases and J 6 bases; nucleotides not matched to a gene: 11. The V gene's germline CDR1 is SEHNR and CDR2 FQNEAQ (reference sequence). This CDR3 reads CASRTAGTGDGNEQFF. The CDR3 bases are TGTGCCAGCAGGACCGCCGGGACAGGGGACGGCAATGAGCAGTTCTTC.

The CDR3 is CASSLGRSEAFF. The CDR3 coding sequence is TGTGCCAGCAGTTTAGGCAGATCTGAAGCTTTCTTT. The V gene is TRBV12-3 or TRBV12-4, the J gene TRBJ1-1; no clear D. Trimming cost V 1 base and J 6 bases, with 6 bases left between them. This CDR3 spans 12 amino acids.

The CDR3 DNA reads as TGTGCCACCAGGGAGATGCGGTCCGGGGAGCTGTTTTTT. Translating gives CATREMRSGELFF. The rearrangement joins TRBV24-1 to TRBJ2-2; no clear D gene. The length of the CDR3 is 13 residues. V was trimmed by 7 bases and J by 6 bases, leaving 11 bases between them. Germline values: CDR1 KGHDR, CDR2 SFDVKD.

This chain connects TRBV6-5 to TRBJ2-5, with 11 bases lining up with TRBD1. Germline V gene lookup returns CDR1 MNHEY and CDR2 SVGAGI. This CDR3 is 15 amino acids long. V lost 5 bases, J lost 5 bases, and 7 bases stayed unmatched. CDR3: CASSTGQGARETQYF. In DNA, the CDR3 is TGTGCCAGCAGTACCGGACAGGGGGCGCGGGAGACCCAGTACTTC.

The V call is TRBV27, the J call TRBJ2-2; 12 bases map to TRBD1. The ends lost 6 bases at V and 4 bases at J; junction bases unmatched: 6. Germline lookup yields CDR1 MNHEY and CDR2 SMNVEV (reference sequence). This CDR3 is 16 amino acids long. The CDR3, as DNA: TGTGCCAGCAGGGAGCCGGGACAGGGGGCCACCGGGGAGCTGTTTTTT. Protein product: CASREPGQGATGELFF.

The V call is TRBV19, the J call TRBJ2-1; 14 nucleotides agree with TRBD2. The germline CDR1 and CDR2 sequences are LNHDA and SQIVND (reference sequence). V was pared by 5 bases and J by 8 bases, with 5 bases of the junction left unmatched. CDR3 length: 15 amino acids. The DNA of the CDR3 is TGTGCCAGTAGTTCCCCGGGACTAGCGGGGGATGAGCAGTTCTTC. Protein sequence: CASSSPGLAGDEQFF.

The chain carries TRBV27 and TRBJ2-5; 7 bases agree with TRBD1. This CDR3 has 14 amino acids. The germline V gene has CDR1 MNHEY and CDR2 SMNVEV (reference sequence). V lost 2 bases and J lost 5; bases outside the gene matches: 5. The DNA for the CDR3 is TGTGCCAGCAGTTTACGAGGGGGCGCGGAGACCCAGTACTTC. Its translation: CASSLRGGAETQYF.

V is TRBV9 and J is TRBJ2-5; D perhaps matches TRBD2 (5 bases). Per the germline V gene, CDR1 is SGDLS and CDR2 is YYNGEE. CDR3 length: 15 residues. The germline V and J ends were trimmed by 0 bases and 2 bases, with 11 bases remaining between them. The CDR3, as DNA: TGTGCCAGCAGCGTAGATGGACTTATACAAGAGACCCAGTACTTC. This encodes CASSVDGLIQETQYF.

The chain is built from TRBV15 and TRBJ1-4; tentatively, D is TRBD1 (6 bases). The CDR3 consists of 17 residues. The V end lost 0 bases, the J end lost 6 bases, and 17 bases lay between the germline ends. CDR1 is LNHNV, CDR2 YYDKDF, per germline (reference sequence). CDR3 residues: CATSRDVGGAVDEKLFF. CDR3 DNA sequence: TGTGCCACCAGCAGAGATGTTGGGGGGGCGGTCGATGAAAAACTGTTTTTT.

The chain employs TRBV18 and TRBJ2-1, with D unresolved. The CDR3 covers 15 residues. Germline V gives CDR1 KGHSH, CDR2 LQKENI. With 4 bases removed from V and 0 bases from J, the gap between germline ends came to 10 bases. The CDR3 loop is CASSRAPLSYNEQFF. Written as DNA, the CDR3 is TGTGCCAGCTCACGGGCACCCCTCTCCTACAATGAGCAGTTCTTC.

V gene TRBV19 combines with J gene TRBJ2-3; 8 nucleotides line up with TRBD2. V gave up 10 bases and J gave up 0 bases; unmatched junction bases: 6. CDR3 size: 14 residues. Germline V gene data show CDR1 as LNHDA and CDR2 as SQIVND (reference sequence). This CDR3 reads CATSVAGSTDTQYF. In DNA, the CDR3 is TGTGCCACTTCTGTAGCGGGGAGCACAGATACGCAGTATTTT.

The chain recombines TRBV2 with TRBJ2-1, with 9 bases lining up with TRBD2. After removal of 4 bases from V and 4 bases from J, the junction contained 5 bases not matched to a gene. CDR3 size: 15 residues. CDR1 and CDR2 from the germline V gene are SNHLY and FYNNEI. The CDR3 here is CASSVSSGEYNEQFF. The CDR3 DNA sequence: TGTGCCAGCAGTGTGTCTAGCGGGGAGTACAATGAGCAGTTCTTC.

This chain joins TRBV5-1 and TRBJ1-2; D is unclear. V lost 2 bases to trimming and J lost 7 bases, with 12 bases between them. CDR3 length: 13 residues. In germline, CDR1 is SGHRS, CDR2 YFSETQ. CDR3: CASSLAARAGYTF. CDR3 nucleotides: TGCGCCAGCAGCTTAGCCGCGAGGGCTGGCTACACCTTC.